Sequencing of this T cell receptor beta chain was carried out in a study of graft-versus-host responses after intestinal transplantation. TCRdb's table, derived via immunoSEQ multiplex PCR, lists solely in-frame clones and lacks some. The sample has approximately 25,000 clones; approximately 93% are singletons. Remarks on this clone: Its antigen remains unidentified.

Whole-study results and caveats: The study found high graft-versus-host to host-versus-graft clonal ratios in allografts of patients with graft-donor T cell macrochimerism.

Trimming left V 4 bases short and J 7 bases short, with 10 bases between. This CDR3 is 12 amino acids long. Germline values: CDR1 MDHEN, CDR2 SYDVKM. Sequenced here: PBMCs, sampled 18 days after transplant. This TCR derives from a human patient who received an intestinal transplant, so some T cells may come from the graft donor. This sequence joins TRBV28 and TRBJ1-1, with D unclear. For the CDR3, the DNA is TGTGCCAGCAGTTCTTATGAGGATGAAGCTTTCTTT. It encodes CASSSYEDEAFF.